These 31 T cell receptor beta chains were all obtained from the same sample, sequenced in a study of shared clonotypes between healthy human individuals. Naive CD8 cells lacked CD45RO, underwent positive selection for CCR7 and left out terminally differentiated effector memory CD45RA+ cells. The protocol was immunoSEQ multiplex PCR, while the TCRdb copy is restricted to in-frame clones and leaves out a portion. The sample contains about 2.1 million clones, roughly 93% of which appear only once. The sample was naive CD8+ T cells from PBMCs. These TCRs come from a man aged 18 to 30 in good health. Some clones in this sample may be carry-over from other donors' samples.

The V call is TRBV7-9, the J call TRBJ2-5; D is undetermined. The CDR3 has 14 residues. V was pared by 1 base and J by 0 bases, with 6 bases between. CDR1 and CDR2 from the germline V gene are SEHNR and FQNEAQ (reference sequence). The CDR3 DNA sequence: TGTGCCAGCAGCTTAGATTTCCACCAAGAGACCCAGTACTTC. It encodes CASSLDFHQETQYF.

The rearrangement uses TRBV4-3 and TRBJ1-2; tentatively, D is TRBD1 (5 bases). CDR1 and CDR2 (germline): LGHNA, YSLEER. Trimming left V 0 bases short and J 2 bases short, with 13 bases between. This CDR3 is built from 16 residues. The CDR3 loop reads CASSQDRTPANYGYTF. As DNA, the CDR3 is TGCGCCAGCAGCCAAGACAGGACACCGGCAAACTATGGCTACACCTTC.

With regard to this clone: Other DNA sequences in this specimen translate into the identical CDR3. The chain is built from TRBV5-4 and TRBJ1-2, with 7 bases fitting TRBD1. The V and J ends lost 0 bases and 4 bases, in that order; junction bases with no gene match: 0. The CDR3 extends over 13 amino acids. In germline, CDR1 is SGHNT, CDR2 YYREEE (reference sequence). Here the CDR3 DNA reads TGTGCCAGCAGCTTGGACAGGGGCTATGGCTACACCTTC. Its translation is CASSLDRGYGYTF.

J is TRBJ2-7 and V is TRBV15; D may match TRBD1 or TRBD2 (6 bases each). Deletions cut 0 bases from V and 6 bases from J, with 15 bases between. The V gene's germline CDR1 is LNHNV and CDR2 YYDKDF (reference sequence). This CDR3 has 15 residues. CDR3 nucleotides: TGTGCCACCAGCAGAGATGGGGGGCCCCAGGGCGAGCAGTACTTC. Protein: CATSRDGGPQGEQYF. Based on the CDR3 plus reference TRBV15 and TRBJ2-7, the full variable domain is DAMVIQNPRYQVTQFGKPVTLSCSQTLNHNVMYWYQQKSSQAPKLLFHYYDKDFNNEADTPDNFQSRRPNTSFCFLDIRSPGLGDTAMYLCATSRDGGPQGEQYFGPGTRLTVT.

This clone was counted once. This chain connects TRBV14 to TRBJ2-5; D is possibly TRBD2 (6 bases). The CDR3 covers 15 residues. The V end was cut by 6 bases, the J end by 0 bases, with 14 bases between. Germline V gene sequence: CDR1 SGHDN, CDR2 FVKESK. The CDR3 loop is CASSFRRGHQETQYF. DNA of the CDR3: TGTGCCAGCAGTTTTAGGAGGGGCCACCAAGAGACCCAGTACTTC.

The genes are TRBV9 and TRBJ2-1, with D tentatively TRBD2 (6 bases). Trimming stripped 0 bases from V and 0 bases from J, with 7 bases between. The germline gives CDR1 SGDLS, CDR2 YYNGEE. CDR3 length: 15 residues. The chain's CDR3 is CASSVETSSYNEQFF. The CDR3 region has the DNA TGTGCCAGCAGCGTAGAGACTAGCTCCTACAATGAGCAGTTCTTC.

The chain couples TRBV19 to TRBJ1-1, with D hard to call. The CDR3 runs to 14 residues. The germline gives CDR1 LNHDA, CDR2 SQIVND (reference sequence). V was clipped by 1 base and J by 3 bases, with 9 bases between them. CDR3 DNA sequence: TGTGCCAGTAGTATAGGGCCTCATGACACTGAAGCTTTCTTT. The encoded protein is CASSIGPHDTEAFF.

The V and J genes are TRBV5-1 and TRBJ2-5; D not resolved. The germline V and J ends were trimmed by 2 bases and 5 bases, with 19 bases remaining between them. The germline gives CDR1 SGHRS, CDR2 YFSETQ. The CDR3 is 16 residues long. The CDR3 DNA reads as TGCGCCAGCAGCTTTGTCACCCGGGCTGATCCGGAGACCCAGTACTTC. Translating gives CASSFVTRADPETQYF.

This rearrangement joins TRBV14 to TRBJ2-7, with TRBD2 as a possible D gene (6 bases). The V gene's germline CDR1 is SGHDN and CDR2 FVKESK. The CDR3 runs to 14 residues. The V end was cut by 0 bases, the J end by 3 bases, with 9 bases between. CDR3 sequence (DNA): TGTGCCAGCAGCCAAGATGGGACTCACTACGAGCAGTACTTC. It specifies CASSQDGTHYEQYF.

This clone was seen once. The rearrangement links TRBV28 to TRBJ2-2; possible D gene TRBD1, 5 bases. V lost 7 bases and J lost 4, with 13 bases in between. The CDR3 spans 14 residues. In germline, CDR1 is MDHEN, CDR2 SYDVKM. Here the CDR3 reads CASIPGRGTGELFF. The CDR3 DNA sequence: TGTGCCAGCATCCCAGGGCGAGGCACCGGGGAGCTGTTTTTT.

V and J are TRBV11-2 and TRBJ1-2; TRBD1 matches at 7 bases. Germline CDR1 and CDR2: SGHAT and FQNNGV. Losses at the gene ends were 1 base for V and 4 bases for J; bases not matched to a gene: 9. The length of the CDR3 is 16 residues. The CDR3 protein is CASSLGKGQPIYGYTF. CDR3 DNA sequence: TGTGCCAGCAGCTTAGGGAAGGGACAGCCGATCTATGGCTACACCTTC.

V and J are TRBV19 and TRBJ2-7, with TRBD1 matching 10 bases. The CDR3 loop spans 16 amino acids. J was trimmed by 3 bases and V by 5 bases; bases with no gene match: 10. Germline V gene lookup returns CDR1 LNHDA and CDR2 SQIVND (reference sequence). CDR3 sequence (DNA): TGTGCCAGTAGTGTGGTCGCCGGACAGGGGGTCTACGAGCAGTACTTC. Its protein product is CASSVVAGQGVYEQYF.

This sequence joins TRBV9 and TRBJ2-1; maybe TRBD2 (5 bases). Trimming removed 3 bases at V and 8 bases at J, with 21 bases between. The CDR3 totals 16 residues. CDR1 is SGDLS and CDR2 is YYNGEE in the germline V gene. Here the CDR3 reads CASSGLMWESSHEQFF. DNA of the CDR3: TGTGCCAGCAGCGGGCTGATGTGGGAGTCCTCCCATGAGCAGTTCTTC.

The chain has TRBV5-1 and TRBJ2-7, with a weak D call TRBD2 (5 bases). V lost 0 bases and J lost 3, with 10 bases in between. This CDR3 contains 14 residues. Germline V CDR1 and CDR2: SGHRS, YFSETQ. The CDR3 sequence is CASSLAPGFYEQYF. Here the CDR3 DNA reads TGCGCCAGCAGCTTGGCTCCGGGGTTCTACGAGCAGTACTTC.

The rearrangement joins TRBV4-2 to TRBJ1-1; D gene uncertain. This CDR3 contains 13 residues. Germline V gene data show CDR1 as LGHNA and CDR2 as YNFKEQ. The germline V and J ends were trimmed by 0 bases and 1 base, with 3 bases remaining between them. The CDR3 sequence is CASSQEENTEAFF. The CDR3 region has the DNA TGTGCCAGCAGCCAAGAGGAGAACACTGAAGCTTTCTTT.

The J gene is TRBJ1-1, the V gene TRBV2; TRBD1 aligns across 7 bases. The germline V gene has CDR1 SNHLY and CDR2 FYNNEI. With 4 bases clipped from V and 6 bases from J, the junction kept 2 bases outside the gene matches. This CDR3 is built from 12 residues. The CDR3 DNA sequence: TGTGCCAGCAGTGGACAGGGTTCTGAAGCTTTCTTT. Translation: CASSGQGSEAFF. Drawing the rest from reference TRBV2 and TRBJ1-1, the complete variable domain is EPEVTQTPSHQVTQMGQEVILRCVPISNHLYFYWYRQILGQKVEFLVSFYNNEISEKSEIFDDQFSVERPDGSNFTLKIRSTKLEDSAMYFCASSGQGSEAFFGQGTRLTVV.

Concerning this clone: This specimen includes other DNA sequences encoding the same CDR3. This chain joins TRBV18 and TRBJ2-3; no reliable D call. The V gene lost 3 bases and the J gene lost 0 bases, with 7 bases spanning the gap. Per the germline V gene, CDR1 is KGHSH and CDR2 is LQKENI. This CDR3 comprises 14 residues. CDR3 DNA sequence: TGTGCCAGCTCACCCGTCACTAGCACAGATACGCAGTATTTT. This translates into CASSPVTSTDTQYF.

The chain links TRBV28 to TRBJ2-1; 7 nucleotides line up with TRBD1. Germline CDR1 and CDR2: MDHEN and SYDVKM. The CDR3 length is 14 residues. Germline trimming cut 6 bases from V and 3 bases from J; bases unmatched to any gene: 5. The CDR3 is CASRRAGGYNEQFF. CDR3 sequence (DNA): TGTGCCAGCAGAAGAGCAGGGGGCTACAATGAGCAGTTCTTC.

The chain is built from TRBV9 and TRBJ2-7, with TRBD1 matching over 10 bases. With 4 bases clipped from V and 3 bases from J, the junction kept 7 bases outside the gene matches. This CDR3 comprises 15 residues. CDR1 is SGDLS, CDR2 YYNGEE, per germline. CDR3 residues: CASSPGGQGVYEQYF. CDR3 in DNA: TGTGCCAGCAGCCCCGGTGGACAGGGGGTCTACGAGCAGTACTTC.

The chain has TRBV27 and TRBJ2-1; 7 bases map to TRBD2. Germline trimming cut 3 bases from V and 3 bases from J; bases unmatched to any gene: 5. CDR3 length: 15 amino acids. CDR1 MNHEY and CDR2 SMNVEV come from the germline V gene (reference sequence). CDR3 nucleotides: TGTGCCAGCAGTTTGGGGGGGGGTTACTACAATGAGCAGTTCTTC. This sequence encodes CASSLGGGYYNEQFF.

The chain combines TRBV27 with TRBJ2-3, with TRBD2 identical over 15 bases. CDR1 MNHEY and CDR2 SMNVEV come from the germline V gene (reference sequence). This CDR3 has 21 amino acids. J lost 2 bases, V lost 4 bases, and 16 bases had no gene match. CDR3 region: CASSYLGLAGGNDDNTDTQYF. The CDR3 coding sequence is TGTGCCAGCAGTTACCTAGGACTAGCGGGAGGGAACGACGATAACACAGATACGCAGTATTTT.

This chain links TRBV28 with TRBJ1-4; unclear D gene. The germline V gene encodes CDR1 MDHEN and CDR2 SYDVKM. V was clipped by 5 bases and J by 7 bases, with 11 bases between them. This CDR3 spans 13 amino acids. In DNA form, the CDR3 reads TGTGCCAGCAGTCCCCACACGGGTGAAAAACTGTTTTTT. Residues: CASSPHTGEKLFF.

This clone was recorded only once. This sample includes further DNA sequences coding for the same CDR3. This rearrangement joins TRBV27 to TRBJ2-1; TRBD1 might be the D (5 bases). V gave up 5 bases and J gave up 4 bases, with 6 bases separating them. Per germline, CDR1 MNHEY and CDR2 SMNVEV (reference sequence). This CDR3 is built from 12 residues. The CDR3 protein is CASSGAYNEQFF. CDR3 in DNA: TGTGCCAGCAGTGGGGCTTACAATGAGCAGTTCTTC.

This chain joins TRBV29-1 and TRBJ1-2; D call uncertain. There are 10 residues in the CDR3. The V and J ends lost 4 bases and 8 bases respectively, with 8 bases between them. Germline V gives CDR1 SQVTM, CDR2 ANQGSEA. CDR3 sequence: CSVVREGYTF. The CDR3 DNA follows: TGCAGCGTTGTTCGGGAGGGCTACACCTTC. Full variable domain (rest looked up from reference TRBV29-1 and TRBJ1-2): SAVISQKPSRDICQRGTSLTIQCQVDSQVTMMFWYRQQPGQSLTLIATANQGSEATYESGFVIDKFPISRPNLTFSTLTVSNMSPEDSSIYLCSVVREGYTFGSGTRLTVV.

CDR3 loop: CASIDLFSEQYF. The CDR3 DNA follows: TGTGCCAGCATAGATTTGTTCTCCGAGCAGTACTTC. The chain has TRBV2 and TRBJ2-7, with no clear D. Germline V gene lookup returns CDR1 SNHLY and CDR2 FYNNEI. V lost 7 bases and J 6 bases, leaving 13 bases between the germline ends. The CDR3 spans 12 residues.

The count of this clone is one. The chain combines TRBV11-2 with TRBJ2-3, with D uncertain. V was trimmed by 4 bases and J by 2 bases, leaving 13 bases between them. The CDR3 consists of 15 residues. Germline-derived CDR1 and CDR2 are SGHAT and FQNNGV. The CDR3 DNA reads TGTGCCAGCAGCTACTTCGACACGACCACAGATACGCAGTATTTT. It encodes CASSYFDTTTDTQYF.

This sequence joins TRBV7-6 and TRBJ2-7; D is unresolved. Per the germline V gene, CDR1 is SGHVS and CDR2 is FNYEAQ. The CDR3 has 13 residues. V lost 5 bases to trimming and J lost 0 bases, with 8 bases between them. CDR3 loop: CASSQTVSYEQYF. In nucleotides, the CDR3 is TGTGCCAGCAGCCAAACAGTCTCCTACGAGCAGTACTTC.

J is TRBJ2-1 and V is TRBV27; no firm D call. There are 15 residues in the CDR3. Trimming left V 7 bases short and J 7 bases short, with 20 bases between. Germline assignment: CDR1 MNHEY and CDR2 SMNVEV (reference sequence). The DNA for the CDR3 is TGTGCCAGCACAGATACCCACCGGAGTGAGAATGAGCAGTTCTTC. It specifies CASTDTHRSENEQFF.

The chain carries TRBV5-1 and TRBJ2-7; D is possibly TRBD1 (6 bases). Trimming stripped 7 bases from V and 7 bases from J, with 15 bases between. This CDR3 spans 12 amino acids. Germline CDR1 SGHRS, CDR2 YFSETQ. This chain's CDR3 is CASRRGSEEQYF. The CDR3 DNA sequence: TGCGCCAGCCGCAGGGGTTCGGAGGAGCAGTACTTC.

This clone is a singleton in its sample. CDR3 protein: CASSPQFRTGGMNEQFF. The CDR3 DNA reads TGTGCCAGCAGCCCCCAATTCCGGACAGGGGGCATGAATGAGCAGTTCTTC. The chain recombines TRBV11-2 with TRBJ2-1, with 11 bases identical to TRBD1. V lost 5 bases and J lost 7; bases outside the gene matches: 13. Germline V gives CDR1 SGHAT, CDR2 FQNNGV. This CDR3 region has 17 residues.

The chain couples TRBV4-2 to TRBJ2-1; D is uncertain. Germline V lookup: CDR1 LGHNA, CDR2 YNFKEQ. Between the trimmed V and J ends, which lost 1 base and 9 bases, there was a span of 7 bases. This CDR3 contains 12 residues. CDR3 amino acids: CASSQGPSEQFF. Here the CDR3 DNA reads TGTGCCAGCAGCCAAGGTCCATCTGAGCAGTTCTTC.